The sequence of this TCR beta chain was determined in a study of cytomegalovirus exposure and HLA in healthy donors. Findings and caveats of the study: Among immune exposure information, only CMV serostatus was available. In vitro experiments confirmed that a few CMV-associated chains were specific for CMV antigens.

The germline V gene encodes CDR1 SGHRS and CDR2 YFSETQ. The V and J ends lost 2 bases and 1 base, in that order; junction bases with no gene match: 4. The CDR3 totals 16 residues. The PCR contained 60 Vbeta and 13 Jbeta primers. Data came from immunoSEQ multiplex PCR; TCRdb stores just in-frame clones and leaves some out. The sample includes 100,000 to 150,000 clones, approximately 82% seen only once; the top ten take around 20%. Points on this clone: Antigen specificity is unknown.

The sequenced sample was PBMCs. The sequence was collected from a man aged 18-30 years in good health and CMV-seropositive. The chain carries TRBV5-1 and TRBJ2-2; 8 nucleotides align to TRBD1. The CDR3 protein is CASSFFTGGNTGELFF. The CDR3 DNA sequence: TGCGCCAGCAGCTTTTTCACAGGGGGGAACACCGGGGAGCTGTTTTTT.